Listed below are T cell receptor beta chains from one sample, sequenced in a study of shared clonotypes between healthy human individuals. The table came from immunoSEQ multiplex PCR; TCRdb's copy has only in-frame clones and leaves some out. The repertoire holds roughly 2.6 million clones, with around 94% as singletons. Input material: naive CD4+ T cells sorted from blood. These receptor sequences come from a man younger than 35 in good health. The conserved cysteine and the conserved F or W are not part of the CDR3 here. D genes are given only for firm matches.

V gene	D gene	J gene	CDR3 protein
TRBV5-1	.	TRBJ1-6	ASGAQYNSPLH
TRBV6-9	.	TRBJ2-1	ASSYKQGHHNEQF
TRBV5-1	TRBD1	TRBJ1-1	ASSPGQGNTEAF
TRBV7-2	.	TRBJ1-1	ASSLPGPKNTEAF
TRBV10-3	.	TRBJ2-2	AISPVLIGELF
TRBV2	.	TRBJ2-7	ASSGSPISSYEQY
TRBV19	TRBD1	TRBJ1-1	ASSRVPGQGTAEAF
TRBV5-3	.	TRBJ1-1	ARSLDGRENTEAF
TRBV2	TRBD1	TRBJ1-4	ASTRPGTGVGEKLF
TRBV10-3	TRBD1	TRBJ2-2	ATAVGTGVAGELF
TRBV18	.	TRBJ2-4	ASSPPGERDIQY
TRBV30	.	TRBJ1-6	AWSVRGRVGSPLH
TRBV6-1	.	TRBJ1-3	ASLRTGNTIY
TRBV30	.	TRBJ1-5	AWSAGTHQPQH
TRBV25-1	TRBD1	TRBJ2-3	ASQADRGLSVTQY
TRBV5-1	.	TRBJ2-3	ASSEGDTQY
TRBV30	TRBD2	TRBJ2-7	AQLATTYEQY
TRBV9	TRBD2	TRBJ2-2	ASSVGLAGEGANTGELF
TRBV7-3	TRBD1	TRBJ2-2	ASSSTGSGTGELF
TRBV11-2	.	TRBJ1-6	ASSLAGSETGIPLH
TRBV30	.	TRBJ1-1	AWSVFRNWGNTEAF
TRBV28	TRBD1	TRBJ1-2	ASSLRQGSHGYT
TRBV30	TRBD1	TRBJ1-1	AWSTHRGRTEAF
TRBV5-4	TRBD2	TRBJ2-5	ASRRIERGRETQY
TRBV29-1	TRBD2	TRBJ2-7	SVGLADLGLYEQY
TRBV5-1	.	TRBJ1-6	ASSGGDGSPLH
TRBV5-4	.	TRBJ2-5	ASSLFQETQY
TRBV5-1	TRBD2	TRBJ2-4	ASSPGQVGTSGRAGAKNIQY
TRBV10-3	.	TRBJ1-1	AISQDRPGAF
TRBV7-2	TRBD2	TRBJ2-3	ASSRRGSGRARGTDTQY
TRBV19	TRBD1	TRBJ1-5	ASIGQGPYSNQPQH
TRBV11-3	TRBD1	TRBJ1-2	ASSLDHAGGGYGYT
TRBV7-9	TRBD2	TRBJ2-5	ASSKSGGETQY
TRBV2	.	TRBJ2-5	ATRGETQY
TRBV10-3	.	TRBJ1-6	ASSTQDSYNSPLH
TRBV5-1	.	TRBJ1-2	ASSFGLEGRGYT
TRBV11-3	.	TRBJ2-2	ASSLGIRGDTGELF
TRBV6-1	.	TRBJ1-3	ASRPNGLDTIY
TRBV6-1	TRBD1	TRBJ2-2	ASSTGATNTGELF